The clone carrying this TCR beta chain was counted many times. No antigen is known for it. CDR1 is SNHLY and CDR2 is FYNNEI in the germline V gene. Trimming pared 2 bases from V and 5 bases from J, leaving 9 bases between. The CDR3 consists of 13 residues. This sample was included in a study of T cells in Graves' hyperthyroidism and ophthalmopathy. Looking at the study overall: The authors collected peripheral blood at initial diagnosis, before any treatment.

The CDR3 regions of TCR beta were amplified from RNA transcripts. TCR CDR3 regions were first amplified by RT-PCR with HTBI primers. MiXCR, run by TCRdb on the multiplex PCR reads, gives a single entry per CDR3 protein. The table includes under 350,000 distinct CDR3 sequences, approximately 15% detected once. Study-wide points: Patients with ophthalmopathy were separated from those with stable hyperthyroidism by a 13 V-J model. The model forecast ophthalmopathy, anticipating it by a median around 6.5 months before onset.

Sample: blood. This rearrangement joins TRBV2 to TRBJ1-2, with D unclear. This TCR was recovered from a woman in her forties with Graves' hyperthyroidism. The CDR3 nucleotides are TGTGCCAGCAGTGAAATTTCCGGGTATGGCTACACCTTC. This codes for CASSEISGYGYTF.